One sample yielded the 20 T cell receptor beta chains listed below, sequenced in a study of identical twins. TCRdb reprocessed the 5' RACE reads with MiXCR, giving one entry per CDR3 protein. Here the sample spans 690,000 or so distinct CDR3 sequences, roughly 6% being singletons. Sequenced input: naive T cells sorted from blood. The receptors stem from a man younger than 35 in good health.

The chain employs TRBV18 and TRBJ2-2; 12 bases are shared with TRBD1. The CDR3 contains 15 residues. The germline V gene encodes CDR1 KGHSH and CDR2 LQKENI. The V and J ends lost 3 bases and 7 bases, in that order; junction bases with no gene match: 3. The CDR3, as DNA: TGTGCCAGCTCACCCGGGACAGGGGGCATCGGGGAGCTGTTTTTT. It is translated as CASSPGTGGIGELFF.

This clonotype showed up just a few times. This chain uses TRBV11-2 with TRBJ2-7; D unclear. Germline-derived CDR1 and CDR2 are SGHAT and FQNNGV. V lost 5 bases and J lost 1, with 12 bases in between. The CDR3 loop spans 14 amino acids. CDR3 residues: CASSLELASYEQYF. In DNA, the CDR3 is TGTGCCAGCAGCCTGGAGCTCGCATCCTACGAGCAGTACTTC.

In this sample, this clonotype turned up many times. The rearrangement links TRBV18 to TRBJ2-3; 7 bases agree with TRBD1. Trimming at V came to 3 bases and at J to 4 bases, leaving 10 bases not matched to a gene. The CDR3 totals 16 residues. Germline lookup yields CDR1 KGHSH and CDR2 LQKENI. CDR3 in amino acids: CASSPRSRQGADTQYF. The CDR3, as DNA: TGTGCCAGCTCACCTAGGAGCAGACAGGGTGCAGATACGCAGTATTTT.

This clonotype occurred many times. The V and J genes are TRBV6-2 or TRBV6-3 and TRBJ2-1; 11 nucleotides line up with TRBD2. Germline trimming cut 0 bases from V and 6 bases from J; bases unmatched to any gene: 1. Per the germline V gene, CDR1 is MNHEY and CDR2 is SVGEGT. This CDR3 comprises 15 residues. The CDR3 protein is CASSYSLAGGNEQFF. In DNA form, the CDR3 reads TGTGCCAGCAGTTACTCCCTAGCGGGAGGCAATGAGCAGTTCTTC.

This clonotype showed up many times. V and J are TRBV7-2 and TRBJ1-5; D uncertain. CDR1 is SGHTA, CDR2 FQGNSA, per germline. The CDR3 is made up of 14 amino acids. V gave up 0 bases and J gave up 4 bases, with 7 bases separating them. The CDR3 DNA is TGTGCCAGCAGCTTAGCGGACCGTAATCAGCCCCAGCATTTT. Its protein is CASSLADRNQPQHF.

In this sample, this clonotype turned up many times. The chain links TRBV27 to TRBJ1-5; D perhaps matches TRBD1 (5 bases). Per the germline V gene, CDR1 is MNHEY and CDR2 is SMNVEV (reference sequence). This CDR3 region has 12 residues. V was trimmed by 3 bases and J by 11 bases, leaving 11 bases between them. CDR3: CASSFHGGTQHF. The CDR3 nucleotides are TGTGCCAGCAGTTTCCACGGGGGGACCCAGCATTTT.

The chain carries TRBV12-3 or TRBV12-4 and TRBJ2-7, with D possibly matching TRBD1 (6 bases). The CDR3 has 13 amino acids. Between the trimmed V and J ends, which lost 2 bases and 6 bases, there was a span of 11 bases. This CDR3 reads CASSLTGSTEQYV. The CDR3, as DNA: TGTGCCAGCAGTTTAACAGGGAGTACCGAGCAGTACGTC.

There are many counts of this clonotype. The chain employs TRBV28 and TRBJ2-7; 7 bases match TRBD2. This CDR3 is built from 12 residues. Trimming cost V 8 bases and J 2 bases; bases outside gene matches: 3. Per the germline V gene, CDR1 is MDHEN and CDR2 is SYDVKM. In DNA form, the CDR3 reads TGTGCCAGCGGGAGCGGGACCTACGAGCAGTACTTC. Protein sequence: CASGSGTYEQYF. The full variable domain, completed using reference TRBV28 and TRBJ2-7, is DVKVTQSSRYLVKRTGEKVFLECVQDMDHENMFWYRQDPGLGLRLIYFSYDVKMKEKGDIPEGYSVSREKKERFSLILESASTNQTSMYLCASGSGTYEQYFGPGTRLTVT.

There are many counts of this clonotype. V and J are TRBV12-3 or TRBV12-4 and TRBJ2-1, with D possibly matching TRBD1 (6 bases). V was trimmed by 7 bases and J by 4 bases, leaving 11 bases between them. This CDR3 has 13 residues. The CDR3 DNA is TGTGCCAGCAAGAGGACAGAGTACAATGAGCAGTTCTTC. Its translation: CASKRTEYNEQFF.

The rearrangement uses TRBV29-1 and TRBJ1-2; maybe TRBD1 (5 bases). The CDR3 runs 13 residues. Germline lookup yields CDR1 SQVTM and CDR2 ANQGSEA. Trimming cost V 6 bases and J 4 bases, with 15 bases left between them. The CDR3: CSVSGTLVYGYTF. DNA of the CDR3: TGCAGCGTATCCGGGACGCTAGTCTATGGCTACACCTTC.

This clonotype was picked up a small number of times. The gene calls are TRBV19 and TRBJ2-1; D remains ambiguous. V was clipped by 3 bases and J by 5 bases, with 11 bases between them. The V gene's germline CDR1 is LNHDA and CDR2 SQIVND (reference sequence). CDR3 length equals 14 residues. The CDR3 sequence is CASSILEPDNEQFF. The CDR3 region has the DNA TGTGCCAGTAGTATTCTTGAACCCGACAATGAGCAGTTCTTC.

This clonotype turned up a few times. The rearrangement uses TRBV5-1 and TRBJ2-7; 10 bases are shared with TRBD2. From germline, CDR1 is SGHRS and CDR2 YFSETQ. Losses at the gene ends were 0 bases for V and 4 bases for J; bases not matched to a gene: 10. The CDR3 is 17 residues long. The CDR3 loop is CASSLGVVGLAVYEQYF. Written as DNA, the CDR3 is TGCGCCAGCAGCTTGGGGGTTGTCGGACTAGCGGTATACGAGCAGTACTTC.

This clonotype was recorded many times. The chain recombines TRBV5-1 with TRBJ2-4; 11 bases agree with TRBD2. V lost 0 bases, J lost 0 bases, and 8 bases stayed unmatched. The CDR3 has 19 residues. Per germline, CDR1 SGHRS and CDR2 YFSETQ. CDR3 residues: CASSLAALAGGVAKNIQYF. CDR3 in DNA: TGCGCCAGCAGCTTGGCCGCCCTAGCGGGAGGAGTAGCCAAAAACATTCAGTACTTC.

The chain links TRBV29-1 to TRBJ2-3; 10 bases line up with TRBD1. The germline V gene encodes CDR1 SQVTM and CDR2 ANQGSEA. The CDR3 runs 13 residues. J lost 6 bases, V lost 5 bases, and 5 bases had no gene match. The CDR3 DNA reads as TGCAGCGTTAGGACAGGGGGTCGGGATACGCAGTATTTT. This sequence encodes CSVRTGGRDTQYF.

The rearrangement joins TRBV11-2 to TRBJ2-5; 15 bases map to TRBD2. The trim removed 4 bases at V and 5 bases at J, leaving 11 bases unmatched. Germline V CDR1 and CDR2: SGHAT, FQNNGV. This CDR3 comprises 18 residues. CDR3 in amino acids: CASSSGLAGGPVWETQYF. Here the CDR3 DNA reads TGTGCCAGCAGCTCTGGACTAGCGGGAGGGCCAGTTTGGGAGACCCAGTACTTC.

This clonotype was seen a handful of times. The chain uses TRBV12-3 or TRBV12-4 and TRBJ2-1, with TRBD2 matching 10 bases. This CDR3 is built from 14 residues. The junction had 7 bases not matched to a gene; V was cut back by 6 bases and J by 8 bases. Here the CDR3 reads CASRPSGRTYEQFF. The CDR3 nucleotides are TGTGCCAGCAGGCCTAGCGGGAGAACCTATGAGCAGTTCTTC.

This clonotype was observed a few times. V and J are TRBV7-2 and TRBJ2-7, with 7 nucleotides matching TRBD2. V dropped 4 bases and J dropped 2; count of bases not matched to a gene: 2. Germline lookup yields CDR1 SGHTA and CDR2 FQGNSA. This CDR3 has 13 residues. CDR3 protein: CASSSSGTYEQYF. CDR3 in DNA: TGTGCCAGCAGCTCAAGCGGGACCTACGAGCAGTACTTC.

This chain connects TRBV6-6 to TRBJ2-3; 8 positions agree with TRBD2. This CDR3 region has 13 residues. V was clipped by 7 bases and J by 3 bases; unmatched bases: 3. Germline V gene data show CDR1 as MNHNY and CDR2 as SVGAGI (reference sequence). CDR3 loop: CASMTGGTDTQYF. CDR3 nucleotide sequence: TGTGCCAGCATGACGGGAGGGACAGATACGCAGTATTTT.

This clonotype was seen ten or more times. V usage is TRBV7-9 and J usage is TRBJ1-1; D might be TRBD1 (5 bases). The CDR3 loop spans 13 amino acids. The V end was cut by 5 bases, the J end by 1 base, with 8 bases between. Germline V gene sequence: CDR1 SEHNR, CDR2 FQNEAQ (reference sequence). The CDR3 loop is CASSIRANTEAFF. In nucleotides, the CDR3 is TGTGCCAGCAGCATCAGGGCGAACACTGAAGCTTTCTTT. The variable domain in full, completed from reference TRBV7-9 and TRBJ1-1, reads DTGVSQNPRHKITKRGQNVTFRCDPISEHNRLYWYRQTLGQGPEFLTYFQNEAQLEKSRLLSDRFSAERPKGSFSTLEIQRTEQGDSAMYLCASSIRANTEAFFGQGTRLTVV.

This clonotype has a handful of counts. The chain recombines TRBV7-9 with TRBJ2-7, with 8 bases lining up with TRBD2. V was pared by 1 base and J by 6 bases, with 8 bases of the junction left unmatched. The CDR3 is made up of 15 amino acids. In germline, CDR1 is SEHNR, CDR2 FQNEAQ (reference sequence). CDR3 coding DNA: TGTGCCAGCAGCTTAGGGGCGGGACTAGATCTCGAGCAGTACTTC. It specifies CASSLGAGLDLEQYF.